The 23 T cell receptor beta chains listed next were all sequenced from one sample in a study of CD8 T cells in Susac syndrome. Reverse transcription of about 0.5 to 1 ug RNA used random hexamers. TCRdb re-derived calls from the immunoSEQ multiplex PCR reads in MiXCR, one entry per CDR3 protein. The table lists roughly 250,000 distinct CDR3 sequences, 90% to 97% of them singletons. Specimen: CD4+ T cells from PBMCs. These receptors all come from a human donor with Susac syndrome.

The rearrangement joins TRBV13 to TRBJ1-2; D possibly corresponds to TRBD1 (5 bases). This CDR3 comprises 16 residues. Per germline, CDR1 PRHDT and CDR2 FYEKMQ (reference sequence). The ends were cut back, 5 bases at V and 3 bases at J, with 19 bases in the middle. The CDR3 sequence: CASSPSGRDGYYGYTF. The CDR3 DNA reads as TGTGCCAGCAGCCCCAGTGGCAGGGATGGGTACTATGGCTACACCTTC.

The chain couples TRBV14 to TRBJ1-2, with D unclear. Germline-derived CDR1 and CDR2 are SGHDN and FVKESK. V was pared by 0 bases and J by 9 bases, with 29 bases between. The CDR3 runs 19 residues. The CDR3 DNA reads TGTGCCAGCAGCCAAGATAGAAGCGTAAGGTCTGACCATTTTGTAAGCTACACCTTC. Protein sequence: CASSQDRSVRSDHFVSYTF.

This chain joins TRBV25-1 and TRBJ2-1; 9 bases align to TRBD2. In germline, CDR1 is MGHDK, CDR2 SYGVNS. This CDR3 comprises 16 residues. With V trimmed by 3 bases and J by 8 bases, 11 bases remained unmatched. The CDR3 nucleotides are TGTGCCAGCAGTGATCCGGGACTAGCCGGCCTCGATGAGCAGTTCTTC. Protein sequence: CASSDPGLAGLDEQFF.

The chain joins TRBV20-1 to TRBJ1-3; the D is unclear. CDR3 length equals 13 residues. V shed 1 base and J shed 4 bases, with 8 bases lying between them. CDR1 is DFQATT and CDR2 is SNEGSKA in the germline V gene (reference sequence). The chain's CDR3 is CSARVTVGNTIYF. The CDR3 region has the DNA TGCAGTGCTAGAGTGACTGTAGGAAACACCATATATTTT.

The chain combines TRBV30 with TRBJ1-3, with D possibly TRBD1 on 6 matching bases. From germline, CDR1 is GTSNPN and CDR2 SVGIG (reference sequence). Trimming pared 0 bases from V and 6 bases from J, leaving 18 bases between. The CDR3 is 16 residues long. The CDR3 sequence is CAWSVLVAGVVNTIYF. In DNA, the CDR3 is TGTGCCTGGAGTGTACTTGTTGCAGGGGTTGTAAACACCATATATTTT.

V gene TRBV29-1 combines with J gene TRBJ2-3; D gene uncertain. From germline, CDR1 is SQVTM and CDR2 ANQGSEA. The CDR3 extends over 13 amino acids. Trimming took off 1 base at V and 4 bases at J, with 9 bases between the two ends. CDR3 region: CSVEVMGSDTQYF. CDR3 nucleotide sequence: TGCAGCGTTGAAGTCATGGGGTCAGATACGCAGTATTTT.

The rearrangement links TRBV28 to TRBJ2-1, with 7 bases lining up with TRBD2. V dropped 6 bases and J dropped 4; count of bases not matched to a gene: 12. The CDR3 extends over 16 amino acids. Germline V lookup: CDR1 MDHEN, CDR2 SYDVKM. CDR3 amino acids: CASSPLGGGRYNEQFF. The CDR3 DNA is TGTGCCAGCAGCCCACTTGGGGGAGGGAGGTACAATGAGCAGTTCTTC.

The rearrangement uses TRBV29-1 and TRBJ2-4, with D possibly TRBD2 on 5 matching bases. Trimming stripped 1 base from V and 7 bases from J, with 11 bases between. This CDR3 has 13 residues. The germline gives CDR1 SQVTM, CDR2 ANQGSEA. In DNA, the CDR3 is TGCAGCGTTGAAGTGGAGGCTGGTAACATTCAGTACTTC. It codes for CSVEVEAGNIQYF.

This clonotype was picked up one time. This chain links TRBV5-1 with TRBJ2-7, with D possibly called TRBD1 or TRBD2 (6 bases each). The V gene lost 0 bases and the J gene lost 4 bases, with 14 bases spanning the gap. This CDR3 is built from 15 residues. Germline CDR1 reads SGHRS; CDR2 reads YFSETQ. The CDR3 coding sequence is TGCGCCAGCAGCTTGGGACCGGGGGCAATGTACGAGCAGTACTTC. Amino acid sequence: CASSLGPGAMYEQYF. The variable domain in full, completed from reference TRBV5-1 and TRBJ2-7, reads KAGVTQTPRYLIKTRGQQVTLSCSPISGHRSVSWYQQTPGQGLQFLFEYFSETQRNKGNFPGRFSGRQFSNSRSEMNVSTLELGDSALYLCASSLGPGAMYEQYFGPGTRLTVT.

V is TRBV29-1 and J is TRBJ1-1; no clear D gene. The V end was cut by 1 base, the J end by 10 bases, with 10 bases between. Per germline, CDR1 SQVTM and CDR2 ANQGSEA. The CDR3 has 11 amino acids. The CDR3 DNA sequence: TGCAGCGTTGAAGGCCTTCGCACAGCTTTCTTT. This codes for CSVEGLRTAFF.

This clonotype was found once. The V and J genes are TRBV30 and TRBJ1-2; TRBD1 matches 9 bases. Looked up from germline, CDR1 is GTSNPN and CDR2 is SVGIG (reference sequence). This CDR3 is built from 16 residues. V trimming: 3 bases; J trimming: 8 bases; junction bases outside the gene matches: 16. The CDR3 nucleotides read TGTGCCTGGAGGCCCAGACCACAGGGGGCGTCTGGGGGCTACACCTTC. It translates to CAWRPRPQGASGGYTF. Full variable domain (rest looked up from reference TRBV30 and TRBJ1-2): SQTIHQWPATLVQPVGSPLSLECTVEGTSNPNLYWYRQAAGRGLQLLFYSVGIGQISSEVPQNLSASRPQDRQFILSSKKLLLSDSGFYLCAWRPRPQGASGGYTFGSGTRLTVV.

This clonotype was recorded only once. CDR3 bases: TGTGCCAGCAGTTTGACCAGTTCTAGCAATCAGCCCCAGCATTTT. It codes for CASSLTSSSNQPQHF. The chain links TRBV12-3 or TRBV12-4 to TRBJ1-5; no reliable D call. This CDR3 spans 15 amino acids. Trimming pared 3 bases from V and 0 bases from J, leaving 9 bases between.

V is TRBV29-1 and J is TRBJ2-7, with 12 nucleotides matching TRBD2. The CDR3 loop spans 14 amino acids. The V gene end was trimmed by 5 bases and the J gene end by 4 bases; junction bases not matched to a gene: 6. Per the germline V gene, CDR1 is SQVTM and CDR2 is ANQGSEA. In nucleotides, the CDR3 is TGCAGCGTTCTACTAGCGGGAGGTATATACGAGCAGTACTTC. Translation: CSVLLAGGIYEQYF.

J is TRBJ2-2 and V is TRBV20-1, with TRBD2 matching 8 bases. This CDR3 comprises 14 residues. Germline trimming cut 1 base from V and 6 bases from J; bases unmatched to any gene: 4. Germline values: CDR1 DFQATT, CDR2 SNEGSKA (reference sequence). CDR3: CSARGVAGPGELFF. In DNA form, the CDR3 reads TGCAGTGCTAGAGGAGTAGCGGGACCCGGGGAGCTGTTTTTT.

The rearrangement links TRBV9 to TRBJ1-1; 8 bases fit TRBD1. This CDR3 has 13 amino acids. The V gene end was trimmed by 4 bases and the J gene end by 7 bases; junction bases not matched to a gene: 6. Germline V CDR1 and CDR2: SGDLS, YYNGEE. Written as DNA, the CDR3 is TGTGCCAGCAGCACAGGACAGGGCTTTGAAGCTTTCTTT. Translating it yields CASSTGQGFEAFF.

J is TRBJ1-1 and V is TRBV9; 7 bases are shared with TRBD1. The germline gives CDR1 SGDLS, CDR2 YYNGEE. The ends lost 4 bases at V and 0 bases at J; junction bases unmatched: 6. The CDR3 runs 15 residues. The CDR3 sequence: CASSLLGQLNTEAFF. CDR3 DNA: TGTGCCAGCAGCCTTCTGGGACAGCTGAACACTGAAGCTTTCTTT.

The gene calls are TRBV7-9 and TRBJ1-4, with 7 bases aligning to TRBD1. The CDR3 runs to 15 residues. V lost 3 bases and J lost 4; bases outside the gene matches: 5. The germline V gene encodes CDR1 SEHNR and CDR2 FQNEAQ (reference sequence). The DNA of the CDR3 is TGTGCCAGCAGCTTGGAGACAGGGCTTAATGAAAAACTGTTTTTT. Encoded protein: CASSLETGLNEKLFF.

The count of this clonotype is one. Here the CDR3 reads CSASNIGTDYGYTF. In DNA, the CDR3 is TGCAGTGCTAGTAATATTGGGACTGACTATGGCTACACCTTC. V is TRBV20-1 and J is TRBJ1-2; TRBD1 is a possible D gene (5 bases). CDR1 DFQATT and CDR2 SNEGSKA come from the germline V gene (reference sequence). CDR3 length: 14 amino acids. The germline V and J ends were trimmed by 3 bases and 3 bases, with 14 bases remaining between them.

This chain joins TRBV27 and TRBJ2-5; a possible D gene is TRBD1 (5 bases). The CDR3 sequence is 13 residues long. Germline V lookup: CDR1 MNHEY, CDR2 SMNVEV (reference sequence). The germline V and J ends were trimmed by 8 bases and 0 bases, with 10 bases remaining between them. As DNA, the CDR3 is TGTGCCAGCGGGGCGGCGAACCAAGAGACCCAGTACTTC. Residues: CASGAANQETQYF.

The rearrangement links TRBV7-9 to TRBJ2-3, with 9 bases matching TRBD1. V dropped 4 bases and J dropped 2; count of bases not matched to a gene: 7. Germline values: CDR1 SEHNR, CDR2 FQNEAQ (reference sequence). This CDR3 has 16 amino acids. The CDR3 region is CASSWGQGWTTDTQYF. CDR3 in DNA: TGTGCCAGCAGCTGGGGACAGGGCTGGACCACAGATACGCAGTATTTT.

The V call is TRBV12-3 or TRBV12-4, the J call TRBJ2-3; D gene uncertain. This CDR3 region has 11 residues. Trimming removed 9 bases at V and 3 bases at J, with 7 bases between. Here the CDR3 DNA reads TGTGCCAGTAGTATAACAGATACGCAGTATTTT. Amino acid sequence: CASSITDTQYF.

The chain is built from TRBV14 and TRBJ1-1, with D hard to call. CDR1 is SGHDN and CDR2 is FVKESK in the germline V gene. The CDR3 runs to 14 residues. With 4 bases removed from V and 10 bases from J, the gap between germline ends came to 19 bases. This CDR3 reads CASSLLGKDHGAFF. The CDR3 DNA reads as TGTGCCAGCAGCCTCCTCGGTAAGGATCACGGAGCTTTCTTT.

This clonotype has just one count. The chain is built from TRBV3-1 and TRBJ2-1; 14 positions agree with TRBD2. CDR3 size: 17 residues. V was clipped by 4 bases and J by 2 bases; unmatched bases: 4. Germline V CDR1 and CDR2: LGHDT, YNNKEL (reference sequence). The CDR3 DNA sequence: TGTGCCAGCAGCCCCGGGACTAGCGGGAGACCCTACAATGAGCAGTTCTTC. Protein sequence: CASSPGTSGRPYNEQFF.